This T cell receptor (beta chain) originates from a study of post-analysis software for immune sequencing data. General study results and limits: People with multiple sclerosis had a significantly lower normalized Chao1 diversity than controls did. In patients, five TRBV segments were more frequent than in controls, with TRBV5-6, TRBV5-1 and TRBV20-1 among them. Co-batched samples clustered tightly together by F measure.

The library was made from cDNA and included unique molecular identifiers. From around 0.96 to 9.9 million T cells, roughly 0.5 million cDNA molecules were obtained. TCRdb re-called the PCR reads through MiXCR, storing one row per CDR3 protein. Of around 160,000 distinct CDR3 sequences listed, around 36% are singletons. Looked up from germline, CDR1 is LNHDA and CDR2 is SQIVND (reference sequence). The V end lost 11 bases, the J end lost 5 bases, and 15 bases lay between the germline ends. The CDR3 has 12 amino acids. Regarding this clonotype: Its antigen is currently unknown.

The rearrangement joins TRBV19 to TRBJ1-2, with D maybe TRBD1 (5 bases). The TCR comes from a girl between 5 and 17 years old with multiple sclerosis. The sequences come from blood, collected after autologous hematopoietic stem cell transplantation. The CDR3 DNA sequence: TGTGCCTGTGCCTCGGGGCGTTATGGCTACACCTTC. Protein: CACASGRYGYTF. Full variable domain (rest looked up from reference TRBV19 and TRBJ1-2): DGGITQSPKYLFRKEGQNVTLSCEQNLNHDAMYWYRQDPGQGLRLIYYSQIVNDFQKGDIAEGYSVSREKKESFPLTVTSAQKNPTAFYLCACASGRYGYTFGSGTRLTVV.